Detailed here is one T cell receptor beta chain. This record belongs to a study of chemoradiotherapy in HPV16-positive cancers. On the study more broadly: Candidate HPV-specific T-cell clones and common TCR motifs came from functional assays in a couple of HPV16-positive patients.

Profiled with immunoSEQ multiplex PCR; TCRdb holds only in-frame clones, not every one. The table lists 20,000 to 25,000 clones, 75% to 90% of them singletons. CDR3 length: 15 amino acids. Germline CDR1 ENHRY, CDR2 SYGVKD. Between the trimmed V and J ends, which lost 3 bases and 0 bases, there was a span of 8 bases. The V and J genes are TRBV10-3 and TRBJ2-2, with D maybe TRBD2 (5 bases). The receptor was derived from a human donor with HPV-associated anogenital cancer. Specimen: blood, collected from a patient who underwent chemoradiotherapy. CDR3 protein: CAISEAVTNTGELFF. The CDR3 DNA sequence: TGTGCCATCAGTGAAGCGGTCACGAACACCGGGGAGCTGTTTTTT.